This is a list of T cell receptor beta chains from one sample in a study of Ad26.COV2.S vaccination and SARS-CoV-2 variants. The data were produced by immunoSEQ multiplex PCR, yet TCRdb's version contains in-frame clones alone and is incomplete. Of roughly 350,000 clones listed, around 86% are singletons. This material consisted of peripheral blood, taken in a trial of Ad26.COV2.S vaccine versus placebo. Every receptor here comes from a person aged 18-60 years who received the Ad26.COV2.S COVID-19 vaccine or a placebo. Both conserved end residues are part of each CDR3. Fields, in order: D gene, V gene, clone size, J gene, CDR3 DNA, CDR3 protein. D genes are given only for firm matches. The size of a clone is reported for some rows only, either as once, few or many, or as a class for expanded clones.

NA	TRBV7-9	NA	TRBJ1-1	TGTGCCAGCAGCTTAGTATTAGGTTTTGCTGAAGCTTTCTTT	CASSLVLGFAEAFF
NA	TRBV18	NA	TRBJ2-3	TGTGCCAGCTATCAAGGGAGACCTAGCACAGATACGCAGTATTTT	CASYQGRPSTDTQYF
NA	TRBV12-3/TRBV12-4	NA	TRBJ2-7	TGTGCCAGCAGCAATAAAACAGTATACGAGCAGTACTTC	CASSNKTVYEQYF
NA	TRBV18	few	TRBJ2-2	TGTGCCAGCTCACCGCCTAGGGGCCAAATGGGGACCGGGGAGCTGTTTTTT	CASSPPRGQMGTGELFF
TRBD2	TRBV12-5	NA	TRBJ2-1	TGTGCTAGTGGTCCGACCTATAGCGGGGGGGCGCCTGAGCAGTTCTTC	CASGPTYSGGAPEQFF
TRBD1	TRBV29-1	NA	TRBJ2-2	TGCAGCGGTCGACAGGGCTTGGGCACCGGGGAGCTGTTTTTT	CSGRQGLGTGELFF
NA	TRBV19	NA	TRBJ1-2	TGTGCCAGTACTGCAGGGAGAGAGGGCTACACCTTC	CASTAGREGYTF
NA	TRBV5-6	NA	TRBJ1-5	TGTGCCAGCAGCTTCCGGAAGGGGTCCAATCAGCCCCAGCATTTT	CASSFRKGSNQPQHF
TRBD1	TRBV30	NA	TRBJ2-7	TGTGCCTGGAGTGTAGGGGACAGGGGAATATCTTACGAGCAGTACTTC	CAWSVGDRGISYEQYF
NA	TRBV3-1/TRBV3-2	NA	TRBJ1-1	TGTGCCAGCAGCCAAACCTCAGGGGAGGGAGGTTGGGGCACTGAAGCTTTCTTT	CASSQTSGEGGWGTEAFF
NA	TRBV5-5	NA	TRBJ2-3	TGTGCCAGCAGCTTACTCGGTAGGGGGGCAGCCACAGATACGCAGTATTTT	CASSLLGRGAATDTQYF
TRBD1	TRBV5-1	NA	TRBJ1-1	TGCGCCAGCAGCGGACAGGCCGTGAACACTGAAGCTTTCTTT	CASSGQAVNTEAFF
NA	TRBV2	NA	TRBJ1-2	TGTGCCAGCAGTGAGGGGCAGGTCTATGGCTACACCTTC	CASSEGQVYGYTF
NA	TRBV7-9	NA	TRBJ2-7	TGTGCCGGCGGAACCGGTCCCCCTTACGAGCAGTACTTC	CAGGTGPPYEQYF
TRBD2	TRBV7-3	NA	TRBJ2-3	TGTGCCAGCAGTTACAGCGGGGTTACAGATACGCAGTATTTT	CASSYSGVTDTQYF
NA	TRBV9	NA	TRBJ2-7	TGTGCCAGCAGCGTGCAAGGATGGAACTACGAGCAGTACTTC	CASSVQGWNYEQYF
TRBD1	TRBV3-1/TRBV3-2	NA	TRBJ1-1	TGTGCCAGCAGCCAAAGGACAGGGCGCCGCGAAGCTTTCTTT	CASSQRTGRREAFF
NA	TRBV5-1	NA	TRBJ2-3	TGCGCCAGCAGCTTGGGGCGCCTAGCTGGCGATACGCAGTATTTT	CASSLGRLAGDTQYF
TRBD1	TRBV7-9	NA	TRBJ1-4	TGTGCCAGCAGCCCATCGCCCGGGACAGGGGTTGAAAAACTGTTTTTT	CASSPSPGTGVEKLFF
TRBD1	TRBV10-3	NA	TRBJ2-2	TGTGCCATCAGTGATAGACAGGGTACCGGCGGGGAGCTGTTTTTT	CAISDRQGTGGELFF
NA	TRBV12-5	NA	TRBJ2-3	TGTGCTAGTGGTTCCGACTGGATGCGGGATACGCAGTATTTT	CASGSDWMRDTQYF
NA	TRBV3-1/TRBV3-2	many	TRBJ1-3	TGTGCCAGCAGCCCACCGGGACCGAACTCTGGAAACACCATATATTTT	CASSPPGPNSGNTIYF
NA	TRBV19	NA	TRBJ1-6	TGTGCCAGTAAGGGGCAGGGTGTCCTAGATTCACCCCTCCACTTT	CASKGQGVLDSPLHF
NA	TRBV29-1	NA	TRBJ1-1	TGCAGCGTTGAAGGGGTATTGATGAACACTGAAGCTTTCTTT	CSVEGVLMNTEAFF
TRBD1	TRBV5-8	NA	TRBJ1-4	TGTGCCAGCAGCCGTGGGACAGGGAGAACTAATGAAAAACTGTTTTTT	CASSRGTGRTNEKLFF
TRBD1	TRBV5-1	NA	TRBJ1-4	TGCGCCAGCAGAGCCGGGACAGATAATGAAAAACTGTTTTTT	CASRAGTDNEKLFF
TRBD2	TRBV4-2	NA	TRBJ2-4	TGTGCCAGCAGCCAACCGGGACTAGCTTGGGACATTCAGTACTTC	CASSQPGLAWDIQYF
TRBD2	TRBV2	NA	TRBJ2-2	TGTGCCCGCGGGGGGGCTAGCGGGGGCACCGGGGAGCTGTTTTTT	CARGGASGGTGELFF
NA	TRBV6-5	NA	TRBJ2-5	TGTGCCAGCAGTAGGGACCAAAGGACGGCCCAGTACTTC	CASSRDQRTAQYF
TRBD1	TRBV7-8	NA	TRBJ1-6	TGTGCCAGCAGCGATCCGGGACAGGGCTCCTATAATTCACCCCTCCACTTT	CASSDPGQGSYNSPLHF
TRBD1	TRBV18	NA	TRBJ1-1	TGTGCCAGCTCACCCCCCGGACAGGGGCAGAACACTGAAGCTTTCTTT	CASSPPGQGQNTEAFF
NA	TRBV30	NA	TRBJ2-2	TGTGCCTGGAGTTCACAGGGGAACACCGGGGAGCTGTTTTTT	CAWSSQGNTGELFF
TRBD1	TRBV5-1	once	TRBJ2-5	TGCGCCAGCAGCTTAATGACAGGGGACGGGGAAGAGACCCAGTACTTC	CASSLMTGDGEETQYF
TRBD1	TRBV6-8	NA	TRBJ2-6	TGTGCCAGCAGTCGCACCGGGACAGGGGGTTCTGGGGCCAACGTCCTGACTTTC	CASSRTGTGGSGANVLTF
NA	TRBV3-1/TRBV3-2	NA	TRBJ1-5	TGTGCCAGCAGCCAGGGGCAACCGGGTAATCAGCCCCAGCATTTT	CASSQGQPGNQPQHF
TRBD2	TRBV5-4	NA	TRBJ2-1	TGTGCCAGCAGCGTCACTAGCGGGGGGTACAATGAGCAGTTCTTC	CASSVTSGGYNEQFF